Reported below is one T cell receptor beta chain. The record originates from a study of blood T cell repertoires in COVID-19. As for the study in general: PBMCs, B-cell-depleted T cells, or T cells provided the cDNA or gDNA that made up the material.

Authors' analysis steps: It was from reference gene primer amplification that nucleated cell counts were estimated. TCRdb keeps only in-frame clones here, not all; method: immunoSEQ multiplex PCR. V and J calls plus clone size are reproduced from that table; the DNA served to infer D and trimming. The sample includes a few hundred thousand clones, 88% of them seen just once. The germline gives CDR1 SGHTA, CDR2 FQGNSA. The CDR3 runs to 17 residues. With 5 bases clipped from V and 2 bases from J, the junction kept 7 bases outside the gene matches. Study members were between about 18 and 95 years old and lived in some 22 US regions. Membership in each cohort depended on participant-reported clinical history.

This clonotype was sampled from a woman under 30 who had recovered from COVID-19. The sample comprised PBMCs or T cells enriched from blood (not recorded which). The chain uses TRBV7-2 and TRBJ2-5; 14 bases are a match to TRBD2. The CDR3 DNA follows: TGTGCCAGCAGCGTGGGACTAGCGGGGGTCTCGCAAGAGACCCAGTACTTC. Translation gives CASSVGLAGVSQETQYF.